This is a list of T cell receptor beta chains from one sample in a study of cytomegalovirus exposure and HLA in healthy donors. Clones were sequenced by immunoSEQ multiplex PCR, and TCRdb holds only the in-frame ones, with some missing. The sample shows about 82,000 clones, around 70% of them seen only once. Sequencing input: PBMCs. Receptor source: a man in his fifties or sixties in good health and CMV-seronegative. CDR3s include the opening cysteine and the closing phenylalanine or tryptophan. The order of the fields is CDR3 protein, D gene, V gene. The D gene is left open where the match is weak.

CDR3 protein: CASSAGEAVRETQYF
D gene: NA
V gene: TRBV5-1

CDR3 protein: CASSYSGGTGELFF
D gene: TRBD2
V gene: TRBV6-6

CDR3 protein: CAWSPFGGYGYTF
D gene: NA
V gene: TRBV30

CDR3 protein: CASSLHLAGGQDEQYF
D gene: TRBD2
V gene: TRBV7-9

CDR3 protein: CASSLGAAIHETQYF
D gene: NA
V gene: TRBV7-9

CDR3 protein: CASRLPGLAHEQFF
D gene: TRBD2
V gene: TRBV6-5

CDR3 protein: CASSPQASNYGYTF
D gene: NA
V gene: TRBV19

CDR3 protein: CASSLLGGKNIQYF
D gene: TRBD2
V gene: TRBV5-4

CDR3 protein: CASSPQTSGIDNEQFF
D gene: TRBD2
V gene: TRBV27

CDR3 protein: CSVANLPLGTASTPSASETQYF
D gene: NA
V gene: TRBV29-1

CDR3 protein: CASSQTNSNQPQHF
D gene: NA
V gene: TRBV19

CDR3 protein: CASSLAGGITEAFF
D gene: NA
V gene: TRBV5-1

CDR3 protein: CASSQVQVASGATDTQYF
D gene: TRBD2
V gene: TRBV4-1

CDR3 protein: CASSSPRTGGHGYTF
D gene: TRBD1
V gene: TRBV6-6

CDR3 protein: CASSLWEGGGAGELFF
D gene: NA
V gene: TRBV27

CDR3 protein: CASSEVRTDQETQYF
D gene: NA
V gene: TRBV2

CDR3 protein: CASRTGLAGGPSTDTQYF
D gene: TRBD2
V gene: TRBV25-1

CDR3 protein: CASSLVGTSSYNSPLHF
D gene: NA
V gene: TRBV11-1

CDR3 protein: CSVEPTGEETQYF
D gene: NA
V gene: TRBV29-1

CDR3 protein: CASSLRQGRSGNTIYF
D gene: TRBD1
V gene: TRBV5-6

CDR3 protein: CASARVGSGKDVLTF
D gene: NA
V gene: TRBV7-2

CDR3 protein: CASSSRGGVYQPQHF
D gene: NA
V gene: TRBV6-5

CDR3 protein: CASNGGLAEAFF
D gene: NA
V gene: TRBV19

CDR3 protein: CASSQMGGGLFTDTQYF
D gene: NA
V gene: TRBV18

CDR3 protein: CASSEDLSGQGYNEQFF
D gene: TRBD1
V gene: TRBV2

CDR3 protein: CASSVGQGAATYEKLFF
D gene: TRBD1
V gene: TRBV9

CDR3 protein: CASPRIFTQPQHF
D gene: NA
V gene: TRBV18

CDR3 protein: CASSSTTATGYTF
D gene: NA
V gene: TRBV28

CDR3 protein: CASSSQETQYF
D gene: NA
V gene: TRBV7-6

CDR3 protein: CASSEALVNEQFF
D gene: NA
V gene: TRBV2

CDR3 protein: CASRPRQGYGEAFF
D gene: TRBD1
V gene: TRBV27

CDR3 protein: CASSLTSGASDTQYF
D gene: TRBD2
V gene: TRBV7-2

CDR3 protein: CASSFGTNEKLFF
D gene: NA
V gene: TRBV6-6

CDR3 protein: CASSQDKAVTDEGAQHF
D gene: NA
V gene: TRBV4-1

CDR3 protein: CASSLGQVGGAGELFF
D gene: NA
V gene: TRBV7-2

CDR3 protein: CASSIVLGQGEHEQYF
D gene: TRBD1
V gene: TRBV19

CDR3 protein: CASSPGGTPYEQYF
D gene: NA
V gene: TRBV6-5

CDR3 protein: CASSSYSGSLYEQYF
D gene: NA
V gene: TRBV28

CDR3 protein: CASSSGGVQETQYF
D gene: NA
V gene: TRBV5-5

CDR3 protein: CASSSPGLRGGEQYF
D gene: TRBD2
V gene: TRBV5-4

CDR3 protein: CASSRGQSETQYF
D gene: TRBD1
V gene: TRBV5-6

CDR3 protein: CASRTTGDTEAFF
D gene: NA
V gene: TRBV19

CDR3 protein: CASSYSTTSLRFF
D gene: NA
V gene: TRBV6-5

CDR3 protein: CATSRALQGGNEKLFF
D gene: NA
V gene: TRBV15

CDR3 protein: CASSIRGGNTEAFF
D gene: NA
V gene: TRBV27

CDR3 protein: CASSSTSGRVETQYF
D gene: TRBD2
V gene: TRBV7-9

CDR3 protein: CASSVGTGGKLRTQYF
D gene: TRBD1
V gene: TRBV9

CDR3 protein: CASRISSGGYNEQFF
D gene: TRBD2
V gene: TRBV6-5

CDR3 protein: CASLPLGGSHNEQFF
D gene: NA
V gene: TRBV6-6

CDR3 protein: CAWRIAENTEAFF
D gene: NA
V gene: TRBV30

CDR3 protein: CASSATGTSVRDTQYF
D gene: TRBD2
V gene: TRBV9

CDR3 protein: CSVANRGSYEQYF
D gene: TRBD1
V gene: TRBV29-1

CDR3 protein: CSGRLARDTEAFF
D gene: NA
V gene: TRBV29-1

CDR3 protein: CASSIGTSVETQYF
D gene: TRBD2
V gene: TRBV19

CDR3 protein: CAISGFLAGVEETQYF
D gene: TRBD2
V gene: TRBV10-3

CDR3 protein: CASSQEYPGYEKLFF
D gene: NA
V gene: TRBV4-3